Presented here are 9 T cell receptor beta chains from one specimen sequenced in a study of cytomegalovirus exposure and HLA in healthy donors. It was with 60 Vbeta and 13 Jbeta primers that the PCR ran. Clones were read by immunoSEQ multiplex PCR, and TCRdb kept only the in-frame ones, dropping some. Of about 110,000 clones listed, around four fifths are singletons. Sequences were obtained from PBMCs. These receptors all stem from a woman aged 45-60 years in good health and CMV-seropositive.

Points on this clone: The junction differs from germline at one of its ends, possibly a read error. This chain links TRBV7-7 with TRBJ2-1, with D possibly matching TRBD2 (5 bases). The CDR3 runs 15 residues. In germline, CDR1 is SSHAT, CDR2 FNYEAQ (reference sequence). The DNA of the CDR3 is TGTGCTAGCAGCTTAGATGGGAGCTCCTACAATGAGCAGTTCTTC. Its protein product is CASSLDGSSYNEQFF.

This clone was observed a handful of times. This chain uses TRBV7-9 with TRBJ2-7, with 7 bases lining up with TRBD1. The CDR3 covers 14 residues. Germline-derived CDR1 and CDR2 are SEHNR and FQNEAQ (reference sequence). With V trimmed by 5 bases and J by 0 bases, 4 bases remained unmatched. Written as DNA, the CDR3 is TGTGCCAGCAGCCCTGGGACAGTCTCCTACGAGCAGTACTTC. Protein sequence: CASSPGTVSYEQYF.

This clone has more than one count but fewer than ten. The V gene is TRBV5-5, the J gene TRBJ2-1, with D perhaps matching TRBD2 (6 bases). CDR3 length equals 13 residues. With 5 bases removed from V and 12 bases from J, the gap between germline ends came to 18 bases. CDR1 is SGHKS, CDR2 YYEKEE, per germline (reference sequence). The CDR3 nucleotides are TGTGCCAGCAGTTGGGAACCTAGCGCCGGGCAGTTCTTC. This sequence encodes CASSWEPSAGQFF.

The CDR3 nucleotides are TGTGCCAGCAGCCCTAGCGGCAAGGGTGGTTCACCCCTCCACTTT. Protein sequence: CASSPSGKGGSPLHF. The chain links TRBV7-9 to TRBJ1-6; no definite D call. Trimming removed 5 bases from V and 9 bases from J, with 17 bases in between. The CDR3 spans 15 residues. Germline CDR1 is SEHNR and CDR2 is FQNEAQ (reference sequence).

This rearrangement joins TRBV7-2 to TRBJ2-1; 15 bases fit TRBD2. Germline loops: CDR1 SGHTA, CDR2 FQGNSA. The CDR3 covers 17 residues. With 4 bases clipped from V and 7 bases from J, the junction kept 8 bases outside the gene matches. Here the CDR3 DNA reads TGTGCCAGCAGCTCGGGACTAGCGGGAGGATTTTGGAATGAGCAGTTCTTC. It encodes CASSSGLAGGFWNEQFF.

This CDR3 reads CASSSLSYNEQFF. CDR3 coding DNA: TGTGCCAGCAGCTCCCTCTCCTACAATGAGCAGTTCTTC. V and J are TRBV11-2 and TRBJ2-1; D gene unclear. Germline V CDR1 and CDR2: SGHAT, FQNNGV. This CDR3 spans 13 amino acids. Trimming pared 4 bases from V and 0 bases from J, leaving 4 bases between.

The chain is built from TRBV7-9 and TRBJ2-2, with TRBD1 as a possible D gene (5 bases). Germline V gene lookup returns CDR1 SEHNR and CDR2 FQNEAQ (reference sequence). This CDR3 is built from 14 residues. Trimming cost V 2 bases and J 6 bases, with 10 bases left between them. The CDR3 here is CASSLMGQSGELFF. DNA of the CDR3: TGTGCCAGCAGCTTAATGGGGCAATCCGGGGAGCTGTTTTTT.

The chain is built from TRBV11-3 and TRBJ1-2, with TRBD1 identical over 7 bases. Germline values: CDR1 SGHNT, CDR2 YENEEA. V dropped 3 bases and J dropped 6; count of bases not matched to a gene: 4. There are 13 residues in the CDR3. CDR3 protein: CASSFPGGNGYTF. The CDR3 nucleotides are TGTGCCAGCAGCTTCCCAGGGGGGAATGGCTACACCTTC.

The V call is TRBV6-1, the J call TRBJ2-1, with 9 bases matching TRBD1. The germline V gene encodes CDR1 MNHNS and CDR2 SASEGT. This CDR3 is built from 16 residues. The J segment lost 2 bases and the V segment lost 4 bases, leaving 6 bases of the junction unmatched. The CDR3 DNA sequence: TGTGCCAGCAGTGTAAGGACAGGGGCCACCTACAATGAGCAGTTCTTC. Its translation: CASSVRTGATYNEQFF.